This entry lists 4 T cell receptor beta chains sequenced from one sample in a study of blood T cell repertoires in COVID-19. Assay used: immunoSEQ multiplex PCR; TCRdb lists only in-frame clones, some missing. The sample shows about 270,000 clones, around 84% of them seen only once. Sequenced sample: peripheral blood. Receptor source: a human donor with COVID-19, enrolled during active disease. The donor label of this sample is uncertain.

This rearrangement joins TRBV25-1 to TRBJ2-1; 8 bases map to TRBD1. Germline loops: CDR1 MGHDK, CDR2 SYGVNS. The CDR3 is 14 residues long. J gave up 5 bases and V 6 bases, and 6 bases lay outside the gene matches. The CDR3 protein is CASRDRGRDNEQFF. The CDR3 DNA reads TGTGCCAGCAGAGACAGGGGTCGTGACAATGAGCAGTTCTTC.

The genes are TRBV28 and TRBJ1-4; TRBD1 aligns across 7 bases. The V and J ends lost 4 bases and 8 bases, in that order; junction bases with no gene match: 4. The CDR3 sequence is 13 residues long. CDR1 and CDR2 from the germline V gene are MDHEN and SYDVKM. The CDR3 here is CASSSGTDEKLFF. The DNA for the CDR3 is TGTGCCAGCAGTTCTGGGACAGACGAAAAACTGTTTTTT.

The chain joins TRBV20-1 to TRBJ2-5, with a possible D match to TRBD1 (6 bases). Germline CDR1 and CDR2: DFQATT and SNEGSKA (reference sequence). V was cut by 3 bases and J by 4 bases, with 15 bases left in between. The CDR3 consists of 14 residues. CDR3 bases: TGCAGTGCTAGTCAGCAGGGGTCGCGAGAGACCCAGTACTTC. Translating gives CSASQQGSRETQYF.

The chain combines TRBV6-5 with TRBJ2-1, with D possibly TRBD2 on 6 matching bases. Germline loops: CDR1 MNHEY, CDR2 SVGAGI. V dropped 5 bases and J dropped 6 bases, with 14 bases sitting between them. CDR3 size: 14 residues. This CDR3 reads CASSLAGSLNEQFF. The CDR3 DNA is TGTGCCAGCAGTCTTGCGGGATCCCTCAATGAGCAGTTCTTC.